This paragraph reports one TCR beta chain. This clone was counted a few times. Its antigen remains unidentified. No much larger clonotype is one base removed from it; base qualities were not supplied. Donors formed part of the validation cohort, which comprised 95 to 150 subjects and was distinct from the first cohort of under 750 subjects. The sample belongs to a study of cytomegalovirus exposure and HLA in healthy donors (dated by TCRdb to 2016 to 2017). Regarding the research as a whole: According to a later analysis, one platform produced both the 100 to 150 validation repertoires and the 666 repertoires of the first cohort. In addition to the first cohort of 666 subjects, a separate validation cohort of 120 different subjects was used. The study was designed to test whether signatures of past pathogen exposure could be identified by cataloging public T cell receptors. High-throughput TCR immunosequencing, statistical association of individual TCRs with disease status, and machine learning were combined to predict cytomegalovirus infection status. Overall results and qualifications from the work: The authors suggested that the approach could potentially be generalized to other disease states and immunological phenotypes. The classifier was reported to diagnose cytomegalovirus status with high specificity and sensitivity in both the original and validation cohorts. A total of roughly 160 TCR beta chains were listed by the study as associated with cytomegalovirus. Across donors, most TCR sequences were observed very rarely, whereas some public TCRs were present in many individuals. Subsequent analysis determined that TCRs grouped into clusters in the first cohort also showed a tendency toward co-occurrence across the roughly 130 validation repertoires, and roughly 94% of cluster scores exceeded 0. A later analysis lacked HLA typing for the validation cohort, so it scored co-occurrence in that cohort across all 130 or so repertoires. Three of the identified cytomegalovirus-associated TCR beta chains were confirmed in vitro to be specific for cytomegalovirus antigens.

Libraries were made using the immunoSEQ multiplex PCR assay. Concerning the study's data processing: To diagnose cytomegalovirus status from the catalog of TCR beta chain sequences, a statistical classification framework was built. In TCRdb, the immuneACCESS table is reduced to in-frame sequences with V and J assigned. These tables do not hold every clone; where another copy was compared, an unresolved V gene accounts for under half, and the others remain unexplained. The V and J calls and clone size were taken over from that table, and D and trimming were inferred from the DNA. The sample contains about 50,000 clones, around 91% of them found a single time. The ten largest clonotypes hold almost 1.5% of the sample. After removal of 0 bases from V and 3 bases from J, the junction retains 0 bases not matched to a gene. Via the germline V gene, CDR1 is SGHTA and CDR2 FQGTGA. CDR3 length: 14 amino acids, cysteine to phenylalanine. The CDR3 DNA has 42 bases and is translated from base 1.

The chain uses TRBV7-3 and TRBJ2-7; TRBD2 matches 9 bases in the middle. What was sequenced was PBMCs. This receptor was identified in a man between 18 and 35 years old in good health and CMV-seronegative. In nucleotides, the sequence is TGTGCCAGCAGCTTAACTAGCGGGAGCTACGAGCAGTACTTC. It codes for CASSLTSGSYEQYF.